This T cell receptor beta chain originates from a study of blood T cell repertoires in COVID-19 (dated by TCRdb to the early 2020s). Background on the whole study: Samples covering the acute and convalescent phases of COVID-19 were provided by collaborators in the United States, Italy and Spain. The material from the prospective study consisted of cDNA or gDNA derived from T cells, B-cell-depleted T cells, or PBMCs. The samples were drawn from two sources: the first 160 participants of the ongoing ImmuneRACE study, and 950 to 1,500 subjects contributed by 6 global collaborators. HLA class I and class II types, where available, came from metadata supplied by the sample provider rather than from assay-based typing. Subjects who had been exposed to COVID-19, were actively infected with it, or had recovered from it provided the deeply sampled blood TCRbeta repertoires that made up the dataset. The repertoires were released in a freely available public database meant as a resource for research on the immune response to SARS-CoV-2. Nearly every sample came with metadata listing a de-identified subject ID, COVID-19 status, age in years and sex. Beyond this particular receptor, the publication reports: Clinical and demographic metadata were provided uncurated, with the amount varying by source and participant.

TCRbeta CDR3 regions were amplified from genomic DNA using the immunoSEQ Assay, a bias-controlled multiplex PCR. The original methods were these. The number of nucleated cells in each sample was estimated from the amplification of reference gene primers within the assay. To quantify the absolute abundance of each unique TCRbeta CDR3 rearrangement, sequence reads were collapsed and filtered. For each sample, productive Simpson clonality was calculated as the square root of Simpson's diversity index across productive rearrangements. What TCRdb holds here is the immuneACCESS table cut down to in-frame rearrangements. Part of the clones is not present; checked against another copy, under half of the missing clones reflect an unresolved V gene, and the others are unexplained. That table gives V, J and clone size, and the DNA gave D and trimming. This sample comprises some 150,000 clones, roughly nine tenths of them detected only once. The ten largest clones add up to approximately 6.5% of the sample.

This clone appeared once. Its target antigen remains unknown. The record has no base qualities; no much larger clone is one base away. Its CDR3 holds 14 amino acids, cysteine through phenylalanine. The entry retains the CDR3 DNA only, 42 bases that are in frame from base 1. CDR1 and CDR2, per the germline V gene, are SGHNT and YENEEA. Clipping removes 6 bases from V and 4 bases from J, with 6 as the unmatched junction base count. Collaborating institutions collected whole blood in K2EDTA tubes following their own protocols. Collaborator samples were shipped for TCRbeta analysis as frozen whole blood, isolated PBMCs, or DNA extracted from either sample type.

The TCR sequence derives from a woman older than 75 in a cohort sampled during active or convalescent COVID-19. The sequencing sample was made of peripheral blood. The sequence is built from TRBV11-3 and TRBJ2-5, with 9 bases matching TRBD2. The nucleotide sequence is TGTGCCAGCAGGGTAGCGGGGGAAAGAGAGACCCAGTACTTC. It encodes CASRVAGERETQYF. This CDR3, with the reference TRBV11-3 and TRBJ2-5 proteins standing in past its ends, gives the full variable domain EAGVVQSPRYKIIEKKQPVAFWCNPISGHNTLYWYLQNLGQGPELLIRYENEEAVDDSQLPKDRFSAERLKGVDSTLKIQPAELGDSAVYLCASRVAGERETQYFGPGTRLLVL.